This TCR delta chain was observed in a study of gamma-delta T cells after stem cell transplantation. Concerning this clone itself: This clone may be a read error of a much larger clone one base away. At the DNA level, this CDR3 is encoded by other sequences in the same sample as well.

TCRdb applied CATT to the RT-PCR reads for clone calling. The sample contains about 15,000 delta-chain clones, 9.4% of which appear only once. V lost 4 bases to trimming and J lost 1 base, with 33 bases between them. Looked up from germline, CDR1 is GEAIGNYY and CDR2 is EKD. The CDR3 contains 21 residues. This receptor was identified in a human donor. It is not recorded whose cells these are; they may come from a transplant donor. V and J are TRDV2 and TRDJ1; no firm D call. The sequenced material came from gamma-delta T cells. CDR3 DNA: TGTGCCTGTGATATTCTAACGGCTGCTGTCGTAACGAACGGTGTCACCGATAAACTCATCTTT. It translates to CACDILTAAVVTNGVTDKLIF.